The 22 T cell receptor beta chains in this list originate from one sample, sequenced in a study of shared clonotypes between healthy human individuals. The repertoire was sequenced with immunoSEQ multiplex PCR; TCRdb's copy has only in-frame clones and lacks some. This sample has millions of clones, with just over 90% found just once. Only CD45RO-negative cells positively selected for CCR7 counted as naive CD8 cells, so terminally differentiated effector memory CD45RA+ cells were excluded. The sequencing sample was made of naive CD8+ T cells from PBMCs. The receptors derive from a man younger than 30 in good health. Some clones in this sample may be carry-over from other donors' samples.

The chain uses TRBV28 and TRBJ2-1, with TRBD2 matching over 7 bases. Germline assignment: CDR1 MDHEN and CDR2 SYDVKM. This CDR3 is built from 15 residues. V was pared by 3 bases and J by 4 bases, with 6 bases of the junction left unmatched. CDR3 DNA: TGTGCCAGCAGTTTTGGGGCTAGCGGATACAATGAGCAGTTCTTC. Its protein is CASSFGASGYNEQFF.

The J gene is TRBJ2-6, the V gene TRBV9; 11 nucleotides line up with TRBD2. With 0 bases clipped from V and 0 bases from J, the junction kept 11 bases outside the gene matches. Germline CDR1 is SGDLS and CDR2 is YYNGEE. The CDR3 has 21 amino acids. CDR3 region: CASSVATSGTGLSSGANVLTF. In DNA form, the CDR3 reads TGTGCCAGCAGCGTAGCGACTAGCGGGACGGGCCTGAGCTCTGGGGCCAACGTCCTGACTTTC.

The chain recombines TRBV10-3 with TRBJ2-5; 9 nucleotides line up with TRBD1. The CDR3 has 16 residues. Germline assignment: CDR1 ENHRY and CDR2 SYGVKD. J was trimmed by 4 bases and V by 2 bases; bases with no gene match: 8. For the CDR3, the DNA is TGTGCCATCAGTGAGATGTGGGACAGGGAGGGAGAGACCCAGTACTTC. This encodes CAISEMWDREGETQYF.

In its sample, this clone was seen once. The rearrangement links TRBV9 to TRBJ2-2; 8 bases map to TRBD2. CDR3 length: 19 amino acids. Unmatched junction bases numbered 11, after V lost 0 bases and J lost 1 base. CDR1 SGDLS and CDR2 YYNGEE come from the germline V gene. CDR3: CASSVARASGLLNTGELFF. Written as DNA, the CDR3 is TGTGCCAGCAGCGTAGCGAGGGCTAGCGGGCTTTTGAACACCGGGGAGCTGTTTTTT.

V is TRBV7-6 and J is TRBJ2-6; perhaps TRBD1 as D (5 bases). The CDR3 contains 17 residues. Germline V gives CDR1 SGHVS, CDR2 FNYEAQ. Trimming removed 5 bases from V and 0 bases from J, with 14 bases in between. CDR3 nucleotide sequence: TGTGCCAGCAGCCTAAAGTTCGACAGCTCTGGGGCCAACGTCCTGACTTTC. Protein sequence: CASSLKFDSSGANVLTF.

The rearrangement joins TRBV14 to TRBJ2-7, with TRBD2 as a possible D gene (6 bases). The CDR3 runs 15 residues. From germline, CDR1 is SGHDN and CDR2 FVKESK. Trimming took off 6 bases at V and 3 bases at J, with 18 bases between the two ends. CDR3 DNA sequence: TGTGCCAGCAGTGACACCGGGAGAGGGGACTACGAGCAGTACTTC. This gives the protein CASSDTGRGDYEQYF.

The V and J genes are TRBV4-1 and TRBJ2-1, with D perhaps TRBD2 (5 bases). Trimming pared 4 bases from V and 9 bases from J, leaving 19 bases between. Germline V gene data show CDR1 as MGHRA and CDR2 as YSYEKL. The CDR3 runs 15 residues. The CDR3 protein is CASSPLMGSVVEQFF. Here the CDR3 DNA reads TGCGCCAGCAGCCCACTTATGGGTAGCGTCGTTGAGCAGTTCTTC.

This chain connects TRBV5-3 to TRBJ2-5, with TRBD1 as a possible D gene (6 bases). Being an ORF, TRBV5-3 has a function that is uncertain. The CDR3 covers 18 residues. The ends were cut back, 5 bases at V and 11 bases at J, with 34 bases in the middle. CDR3 in DNA: TGTGCCAGAAGGAATCGAACCCCCACCAGGGGATGTTTGGAGGAGCAGTACTTC. Protein product: CARRNRTPTRGCLEEQYF.

This chain links TRBV4-1 with TRBJ2-7, with 7 nucleotides matching TRBD1. The germline gives CDR1 MGHRA, CDR2 YSYEKL. V gave up 2 bases and J gave up 3 bases; unmatched junction bases: 13. The CDR3 has 17 residues. This CDR3 reads CASSQSNTRGIFYEQYF. The CDR3 DNA reads as TGCGCCAGCAGCCAATCTAATACCAGGGGGATATTCTACGAGCAGTACTTC.

The chain is built from TRBV11-2 and TRBJ2-1; 15 nucleotides agree with TRBD2. Germline assignment: CDR1 SGHAT and CDR2 FQNNGV. Trimming took 5 bases from V and 7 from J; bases not matched to a gene: 9. This CDR3 comprises 17 residues. CDR3 loop: CASSGPGTSGRLNEQFF. DNA of the CDR3: TGTGCCAGCAGCGGTCCCGGGACTAGCGGGAGGTTGAATGAGCAGTTCTTC.

The chain joins TRBV18 to TRBJ1-1, with 8 bases fitting TRBD1. The CDR3 spans 16 residues. Germline CDR1 KGHSH, CDR2 LQKENI. The V segment lost 4 bases and the J segment 2 bases; nucleotides outside the gene matches: 9. This chain's CDR3 is CASSRTGGLGNTEAFF. In DNA form, the CDR3 reads TGTGCCAGCTCACGAACAGGGGGACTGGGTAACACTGAAGCTTTCTTT.

This sequence joins TRBV15 and TRBJ1-1; no definite D call. Germline V gene lookup returns CDR1 LNHNV and CDR2 YYDKDF (reference sequence). The CDR3 runs to 13 residues. V dropped 5 bases and J dropped 4 bases, with 11 bases sitting between them. CDR3 bases: TGTGCCACCAGCTCCACATCCGCCACTGAAGCTTTCTTT. Its translation: CATSSTSATEAFF.

This chain uses TRBV30 with TRBJ2-7; D is possibly TRBD1 or TRBD2 (5 bases each). CDR3 length: 13 amino acids. Trimming pared 0 bases from V and 1 base from J, leaving 7 bases between. Germline loops: CDR1 GTSNPN, CDR2 SVGIG (reference sequence). Here the CDR3 reads CAWSVGASYEQYF. For the CDR3, the DNA is TGTGCCTGGAGTGTCGGGGCATCCTACGAGCAGTACTTC. The full variable domain, in which reference TRBV30 and TRBJ2-7 provide the parts outside the CDR3, is SQTIHQWPATLVQPVGSPLSLECTVEGTSNPNLYWYRQAAGRGLQLLFYSVGIGQISSEVPQNLSASRPQDRQFILSSKKLLLSDSGFYLCAWSVGASYEQYFGPGTRLTVT.

Note on this clone: The same CDR3 can be traced to other DNA sequences in this sample. This chain links TRBV9 with TRBJ2-7; D is uncertain. The length of the CDR3 is 13 residues. The ends were cut back, 2 bases at V and 4 bases at J, with 10 bases in the middle. The germline gives CDR1 SGDLS, CDR2 YYNGEE. CDR3 DNA: TGTGCCAGCAGCGTCACTCCCTCTTACGAGCAGTACTTC. It codes for CASSVTPSYEQYF.

The CDR3 loop reads CASRPPGQGAYEQYF. CDR3 nucleotides: TGCGCCAGCAGACCTCCGGGACAGGGGGCCTACGAGCAGTACTTC. The chain links TRBV10-2 to TRBJ2-7; 11 nucleotides match TRBD1. The germline CDR1 and CDR2 sequences are WSHSY and SAAADI. V was pared by 6 bases and J by 2 bases, with 6 bases of the junction left unmatched. The CDR3 sequence is 15 residues long.

This chain connects TRBV2 to TRBJ2-5; D gene ambiguous. CDR1 SNHLY and CDR2 FYNNEI come from the germline V gene. The CDR3 is 14 residues long. Trimming removed 6 bases from V and 2 bases from J, with 13 bases in between. In DNA, the CDR3 is TGTGCCAGCAGCTCGGGTTTTGGGCAAGAGACCCAGTACTTC. Translation: CASSSGFGQETQYF.

This sequence joins TRBV19 and TRBJ1-1; D unresolved. The V end lost 5 bases, the J end lost 4 bases, and 14 bases lay between the germline ends. CDR3 length equals 14 residues. CDR1 is LNHDA and CDR2 is SQIVND in the germline V gene (reference sequence). The DNA for the CDR3 is TGTGCCAGTAGTCTCGGAGGGTTGGGCACTGAAGCTTTCTTT. This codes for CASSLGGLGTEAFF.

A single count supports this clone. Additional DNA sequences in this sample encode the identical CDR3. V is TRBV11-2 and J is TRBJ2-7; D remains unclear. This CDR3 comprises 13 residues. The germline V gene encodes CDR1 SGHAT and CDR2 FQNNGV. Trimming shortened V by 0 bases and J by 3 bases, and 6 bases separated the two germline ends. This chain's CDR3 is CASSLDGSYEQYF. CDR3 in DNA: TGTGCCAGCAGCTTAGATGGCAGCTACGAGCAGTACTTC.

The chain employs TRBV7-2 and TRBJ1-2; D not resolved. Germline lookup yields CDR1 SGHTA and CDR2 FQGNSA. The V end was cut by 4 bases, the J end by 7 bases, with 13 bases between. There are 13 residues in the CDR3. For the CDR3, the DNA is TGTGCCAGCAGCTCAAGCCTTCCCATTGGCTACACCTTC. Translation: CASSSSLPIGYTF.

The genes are TRBV29-1 and TRBJ2-7, with a tentative D call TRBD1 (6 bases). This CDR3 spans 14 amino acids. V was cut by 7 bases and J by 3 bases, with 19 bases left in between. The germline gives CDR1 SQVTM, CDR2 ANQGSEA. In nucleotides, the CDR3 is TGCAGCGCCTTTTCACAGGGAATCGGCTACGAGCAGTACTTC. Its protein is CSAFSQGIGYEQYF.

The V gene is TRBV19, the J gene TRBJ1-5, with D maybe TRBD1 (6 bases). Trimming took off 3 bases at V and 4 bases at J, with 16 bases between the two ends. The V gene's germline CDR1 is LNHDA and CDR2 SQIVND (reference sequence). This CDR3 comprises 16 residues. The DNA of the CDR3 is TGTGCCAGTAGTATCTGGGACATTCAGGGGAATCAGCCCCAGCATTTT. The encoded protein is CASSIWDIQGNQPQHF. The variable domain in full, completed from reference TRBV19 and TRBJ1-5, reads DGGITQSPKYLFRKEGQNVTLSCEQNLNHDAMYWYRQDPGQGLRLIYYSQIVNDFQKGDIAEGYSVSREKKESFPLTVTSAQKNPTAFYLCASSIWDIQGNQPQHFGDGTRLSIL.

The V gene is TRBV13, the J gene TRBJ2-7; D is undetermined. Trimming left V 0 bases short and J 2 bases short, with 8 bases between. The CDR3 extends over 14 amino acids. Looked up from germline, CDR1 is PRHDT and CDR2 is FYEKMQ (reference sequence). This CDR3 reads CASSLGVRPYEQYF. The CDR3 DNA is TGTGCCAGCAGCTTAGGCGTCCGACCCTACGAGCAGTACTTC.